This T cell receptor (beta chain) was sequenced during a study of T-cell memory formation after mild COVID-19. About the research overall: Clusters of TCRs were largely donor specific. Overall study results and limits: Researchers could not confirm that second-wave clones peaking on day 37 targeted SARS-CoV-2. Contracting CD4+ clones lay largely in CM and EM, with CD8+ ones residing in EMRA. Among clones contracting day 15 to 85, CD4/CD8 was balanced, whereas later expanders leaned CD4+.

In the case of this clonotype: Its antigen is currently unknown.

TCRdb passed the 5' RACE reads through MiXCR, listing each CDR3 protein once. The table includes approximately 290,000 distinct CDR3 sequences, less than 20% detected once. V shed 7 bases, J shed 5 bases, and the junction held 10 bases outside the gene matches. Germline CDR1 MNHEY, CDR2 SVGEGT. This CDR3 is 15 amino acids long. The V gene is TRBV6-2 or TRBV6-3, the J gene TRBJ1-4, with TRBD1 identical over 7 bases. Sequencing input: PBMCs or a T cell subset sorted from them (not recorded which). The sequence derives from a man aged 18 to 29 who had mild COVID-19 (a few samples of this study predate the infection). Cell type and time point are not known. Here the CDR3 reads CASNQPGQSNEKLFF. CDR3 in DNA: TGTGCCAGCAACCAACCGGGACAGTCGAATGAAAAACTGTTTTTT.